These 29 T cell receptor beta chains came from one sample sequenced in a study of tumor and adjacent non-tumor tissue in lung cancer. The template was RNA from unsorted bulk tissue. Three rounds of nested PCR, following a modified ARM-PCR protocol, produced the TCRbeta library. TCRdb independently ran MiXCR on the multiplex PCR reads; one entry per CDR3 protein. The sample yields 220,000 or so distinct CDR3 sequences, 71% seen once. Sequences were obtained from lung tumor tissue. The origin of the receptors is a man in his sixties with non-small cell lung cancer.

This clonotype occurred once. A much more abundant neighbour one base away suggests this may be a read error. The CDR3 loop reads CANRDYRRGGYEQYF. The CDR3 nucleotides read TGTGCCAACAGAGACTATCGGCGGGGTGGATACGAGCAGTACTTC. The chain combines TRBV28 with TRBJ2-7, with a possible D match to TRBD2 (6 bases). Germline assignment: CDR1 MDHEN and CDR2 SYDVKM. CDR3 length: 15 amino acids. V lost 10 bases and J 4 bases, leaving 23 bases between the germline ends.

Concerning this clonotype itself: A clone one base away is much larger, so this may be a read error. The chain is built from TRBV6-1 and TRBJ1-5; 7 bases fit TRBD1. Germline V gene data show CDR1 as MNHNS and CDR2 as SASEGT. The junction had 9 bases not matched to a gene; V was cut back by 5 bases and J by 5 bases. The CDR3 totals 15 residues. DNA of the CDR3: TGTGCCAGCAGTACGGACAGGAGGCTTTATCAGCCCCAGCATTTT. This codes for CASSTDRRLYQPQHF.

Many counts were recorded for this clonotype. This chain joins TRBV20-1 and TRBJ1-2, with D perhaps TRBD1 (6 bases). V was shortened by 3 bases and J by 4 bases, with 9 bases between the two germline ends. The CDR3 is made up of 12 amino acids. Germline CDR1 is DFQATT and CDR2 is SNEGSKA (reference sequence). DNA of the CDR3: TGCAGTGCTAGCAGGGGTTCCTATGGCTACACCTTC. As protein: CSASRGSYGYTF.

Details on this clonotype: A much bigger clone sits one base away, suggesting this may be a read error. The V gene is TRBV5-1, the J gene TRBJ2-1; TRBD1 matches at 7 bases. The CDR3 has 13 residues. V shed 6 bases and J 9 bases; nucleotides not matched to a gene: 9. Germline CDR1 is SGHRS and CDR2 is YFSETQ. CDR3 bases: TGCGCCAGCATGGCAGGGGGTTGGGGTGAGCAGTTCTTC. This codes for CASMAGGWGEQFF.

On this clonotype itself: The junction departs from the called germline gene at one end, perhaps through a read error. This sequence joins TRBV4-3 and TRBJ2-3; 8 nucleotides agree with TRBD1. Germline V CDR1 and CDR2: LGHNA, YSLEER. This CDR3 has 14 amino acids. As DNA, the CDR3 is TGCGCCAGCAGCCGGACAGGGAGCGCAGATACACAGTATTTT. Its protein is CASSRTGSADTQYF.

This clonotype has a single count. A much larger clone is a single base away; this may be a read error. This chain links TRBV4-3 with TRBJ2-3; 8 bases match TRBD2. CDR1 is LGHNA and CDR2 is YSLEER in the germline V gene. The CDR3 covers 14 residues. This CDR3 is CASSGRGATDTLYF. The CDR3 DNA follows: TGCGCCAGCAGTGGGCGGGGGGCCACAGATACGCTGTATTTT.

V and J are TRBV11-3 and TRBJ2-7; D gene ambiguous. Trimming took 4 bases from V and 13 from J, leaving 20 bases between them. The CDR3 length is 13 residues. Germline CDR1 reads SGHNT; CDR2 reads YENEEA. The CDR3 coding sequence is TGTGCCAGCAGCTACGGGCAGATCTACGATCAATACTTC. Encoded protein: CASSYGQIYDQYF.

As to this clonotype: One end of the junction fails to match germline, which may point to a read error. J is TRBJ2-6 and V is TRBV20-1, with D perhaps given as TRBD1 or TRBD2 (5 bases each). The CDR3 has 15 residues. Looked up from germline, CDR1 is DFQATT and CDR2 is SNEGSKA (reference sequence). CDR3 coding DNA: TGCAGTACTAGAGGTACCGGAGCCGGGGCCAATGTCCTGACTTTC. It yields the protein CSTRGTGAGANVLTF.

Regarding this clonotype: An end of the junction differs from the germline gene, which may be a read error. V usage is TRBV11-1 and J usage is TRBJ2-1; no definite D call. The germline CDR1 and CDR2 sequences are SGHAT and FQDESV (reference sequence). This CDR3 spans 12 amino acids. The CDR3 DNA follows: TGTGCCGGCAGCCTAAACCGTTATGCGCAGTTCTTC. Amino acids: CAGSLNRYAQFF.

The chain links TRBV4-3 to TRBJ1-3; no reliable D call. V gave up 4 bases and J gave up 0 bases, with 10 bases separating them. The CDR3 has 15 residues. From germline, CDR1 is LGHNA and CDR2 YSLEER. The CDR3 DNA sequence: TGCGCCAGCAGCCCGTCGGTTGGCTCTGGAAACACCATATATTTT. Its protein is CASSPSVGSGNTIYF.

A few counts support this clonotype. Here the CDR3 DNA reads TGTGCCAGCAGTGAGCAGGGCACAGATACGCAGTATTTT. The encoded protein is CASSEQGTDTQYF. The rearrangement uses TRBV6-1 and TRBJ2-3; D uncertain. V was cut by 3 bases and J by 1 base, with 5 bases left in between. Germline lookup yields CDR1 MNHNS and CDR2 SASEGT. The CDR3 runs 13 residues.

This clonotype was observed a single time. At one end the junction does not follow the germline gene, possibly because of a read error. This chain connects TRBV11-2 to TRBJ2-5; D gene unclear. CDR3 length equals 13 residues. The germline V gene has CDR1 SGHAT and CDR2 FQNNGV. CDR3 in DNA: TGTACCAGCAGCAAGGGCTCGTGGGAGACCCAGTACTTC. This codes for CTSSKGSWETQYF. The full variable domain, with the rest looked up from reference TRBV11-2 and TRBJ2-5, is EAGVAQSPRYKIIEKRQSVAFWCNPISGHATLYWYQQILGQGPKLLIQFQNNGVVDDSQLPKDRFSAERLKGVDSTLKIQPAKLEDSAVYLCTSSKGSWETQYFGPGTRLLVL.

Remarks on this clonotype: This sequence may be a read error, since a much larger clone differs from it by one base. Here the CDR3 reads CSLEAGAGNIQYF. The DNA of the CDR3 is TGCAGCCTGGAAGCGGGGGCGGGAAACATTCAGTACTTC. The V gene is TRBV29-1, the J gene TRBJ2-4, with 8 bases identical to TRBD2. Unmatched junction bases numbered 9, after V lost 8 bases and J lost 6 bases. The CDR3 is made up of 13 amino acids. Germline V gene data show CDR1 as SQVTM and CDR2 as ANQGSEA.

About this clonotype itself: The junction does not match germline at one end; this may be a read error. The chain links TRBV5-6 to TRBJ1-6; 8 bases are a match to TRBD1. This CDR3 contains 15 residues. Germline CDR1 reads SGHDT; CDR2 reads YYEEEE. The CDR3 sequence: CASSLDRGRYSPLHF. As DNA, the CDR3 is TGTGCCAGCAGCTTGGACAGGGGGAGGTATTCACCTCTCCACTTT. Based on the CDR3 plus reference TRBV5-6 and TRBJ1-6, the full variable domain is DAGVTQSPTHLIKTRGQQVTLRCSPKSGHDTVSWYQQALGQGPQFIFQYYEEEERQRGNFPDRFSGHQFPNYSSELNVNALLLGDSALYLCASSLDRGRYSPLHFGNGTRLTVT.

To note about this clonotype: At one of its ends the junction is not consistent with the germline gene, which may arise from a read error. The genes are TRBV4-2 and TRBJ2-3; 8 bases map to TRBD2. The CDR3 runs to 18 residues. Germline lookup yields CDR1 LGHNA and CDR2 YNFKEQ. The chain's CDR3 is CASIQGNGGGILTDTQYF. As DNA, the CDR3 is TGTGCCAGCATCCAAGGAAACGGCGGGGGGATCTTAACAGATACGCAGTATTTT.

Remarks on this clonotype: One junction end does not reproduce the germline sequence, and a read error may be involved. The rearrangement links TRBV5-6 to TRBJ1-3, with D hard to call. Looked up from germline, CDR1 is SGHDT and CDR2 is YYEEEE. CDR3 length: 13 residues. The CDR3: CASSSFSGNAIYF. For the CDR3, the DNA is TGTGCCAGCAGCTCGTTCTCTGGAAACGCCATATATTTT. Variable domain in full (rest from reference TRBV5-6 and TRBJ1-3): DAGVTQSPTHLIKTRGQQVTLRCSPKSGHDTVSWYQQALGQGPQFIFQYYEEEERQRGNFPDRFSGHQFPNYSSELNVNALLLGDSALYLCASSSFSGNAIYFGEGSWLTVV.

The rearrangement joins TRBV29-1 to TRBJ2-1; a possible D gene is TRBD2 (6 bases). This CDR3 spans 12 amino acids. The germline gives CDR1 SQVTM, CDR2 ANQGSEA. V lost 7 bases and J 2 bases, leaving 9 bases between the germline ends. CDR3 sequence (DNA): TGCAGCGGCGGGGTGACCTACAATGAGCAGTTCTTC. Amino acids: CSGGVTYNEQFF.

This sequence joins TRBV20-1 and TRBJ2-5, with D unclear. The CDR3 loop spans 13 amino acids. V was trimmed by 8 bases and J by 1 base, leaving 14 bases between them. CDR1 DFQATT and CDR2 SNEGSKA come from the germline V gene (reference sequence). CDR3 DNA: TGCAGTACCAGCGAGCTAATCCAAGAGACCCAGTACTTC. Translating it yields CSTSELIQETQYF.

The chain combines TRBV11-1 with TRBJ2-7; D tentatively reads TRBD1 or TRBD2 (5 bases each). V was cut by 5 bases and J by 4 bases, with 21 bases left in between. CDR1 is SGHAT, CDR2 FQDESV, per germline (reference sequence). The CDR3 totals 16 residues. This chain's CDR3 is CASSQGFGDVIYEQYF. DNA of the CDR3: TGTGCCAGCAGCCAAGGTTTTGGGGACGTAATATACGAGCAGTACTTC.

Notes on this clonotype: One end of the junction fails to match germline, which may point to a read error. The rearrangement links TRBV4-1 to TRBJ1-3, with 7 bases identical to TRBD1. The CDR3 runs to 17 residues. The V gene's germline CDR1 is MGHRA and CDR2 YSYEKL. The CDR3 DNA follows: TGCGCCAACAGCCGTTCGGGCATGGAGGGGGCGAGAAACACCATATATTTT. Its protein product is CANSRSGMEGARNTIYF.

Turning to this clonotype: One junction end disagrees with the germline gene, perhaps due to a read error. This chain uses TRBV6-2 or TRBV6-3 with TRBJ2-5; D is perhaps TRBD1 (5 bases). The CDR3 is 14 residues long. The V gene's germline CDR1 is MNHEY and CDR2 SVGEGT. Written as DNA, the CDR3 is TGTGCCAGCAGTTTGTCAGGGCGCCAAGAGACCCACTACTTC. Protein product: CASSLSGRQETHYF.

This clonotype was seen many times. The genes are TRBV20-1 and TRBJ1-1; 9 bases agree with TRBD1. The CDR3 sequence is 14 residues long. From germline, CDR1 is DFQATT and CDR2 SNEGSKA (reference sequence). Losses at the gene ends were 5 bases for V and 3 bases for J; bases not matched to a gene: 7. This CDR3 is CSAPGQGPDTEAFF. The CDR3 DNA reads TGCAGTGCTCCGGGACAGGGCCCGGACACTGAAGCTTTCTTT.

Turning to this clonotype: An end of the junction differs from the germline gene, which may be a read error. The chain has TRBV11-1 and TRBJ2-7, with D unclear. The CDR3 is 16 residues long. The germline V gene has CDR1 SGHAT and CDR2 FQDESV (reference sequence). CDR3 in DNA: TGTGCCAGCAGCTTAGGGATCCGTGACAACTCCTACGAGCAGTATTTC. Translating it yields CASSLGIRDNSYEQYF.

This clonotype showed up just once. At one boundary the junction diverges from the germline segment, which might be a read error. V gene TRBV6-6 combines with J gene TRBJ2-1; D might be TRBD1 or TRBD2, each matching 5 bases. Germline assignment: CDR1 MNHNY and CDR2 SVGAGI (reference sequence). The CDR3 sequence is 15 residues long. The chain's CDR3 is CASGKPDSGGNEQFF. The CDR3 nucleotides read TGTGCCAGCGGGAAGCCCGACAGCGGTGGGAATGAGCAATTCTTC.

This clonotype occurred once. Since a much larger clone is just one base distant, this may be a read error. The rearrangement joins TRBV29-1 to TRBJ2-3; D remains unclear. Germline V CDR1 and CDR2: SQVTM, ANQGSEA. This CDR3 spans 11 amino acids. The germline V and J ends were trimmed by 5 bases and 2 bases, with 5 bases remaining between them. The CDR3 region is CSVSTTDTQYF. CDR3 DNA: TGCAGCGTTTCAACCACAGATACGCAGTATTTT.

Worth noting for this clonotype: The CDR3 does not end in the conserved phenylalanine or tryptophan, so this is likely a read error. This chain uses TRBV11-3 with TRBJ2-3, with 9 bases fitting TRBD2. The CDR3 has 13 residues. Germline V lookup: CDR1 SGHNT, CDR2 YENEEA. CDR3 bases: TGTGCCAGCAGATTAGCGGGGGTGGATATGCAGTATTCT. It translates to CASRLAGVDMQYS.

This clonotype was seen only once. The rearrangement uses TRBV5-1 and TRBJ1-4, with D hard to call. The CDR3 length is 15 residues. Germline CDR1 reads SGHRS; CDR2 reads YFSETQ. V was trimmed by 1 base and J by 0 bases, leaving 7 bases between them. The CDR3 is CASSLLAATNEKLFF. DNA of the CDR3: TGCGCCAGCAGCTTGTTGGCTGCAACTAATGAAAAACTGTTTTTT.

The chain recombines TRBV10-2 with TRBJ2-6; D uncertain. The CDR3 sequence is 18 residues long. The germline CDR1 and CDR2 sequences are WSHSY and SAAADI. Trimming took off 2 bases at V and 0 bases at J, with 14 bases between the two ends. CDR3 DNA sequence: TGCGCCAGCAGTGAGATGGTTTTGTGGGACTCTGGGGCCAACGTCCTGACTTTC. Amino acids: CASSEMVLWDSGANVLTF.

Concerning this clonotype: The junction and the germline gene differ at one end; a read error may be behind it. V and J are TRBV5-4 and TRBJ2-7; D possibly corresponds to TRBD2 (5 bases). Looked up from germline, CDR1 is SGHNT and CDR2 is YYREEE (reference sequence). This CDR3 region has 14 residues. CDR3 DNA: TGTGCCAGCAACTCCGGGAATAGATCGGCCGAGGAGTACTTC. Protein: CASNSGNRSAEEYF.